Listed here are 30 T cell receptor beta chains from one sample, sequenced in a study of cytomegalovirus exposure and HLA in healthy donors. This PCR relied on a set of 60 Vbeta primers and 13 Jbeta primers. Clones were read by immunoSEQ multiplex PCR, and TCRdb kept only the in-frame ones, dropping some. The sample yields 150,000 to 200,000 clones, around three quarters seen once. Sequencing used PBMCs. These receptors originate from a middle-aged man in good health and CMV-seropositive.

The CDR3 nucleotides are TGTGCCAGTAGTATGTGGGGGCAGGGCACTGAAGCTTTCTTT. This gives the protein CASSMWGQGTEAFF. The chain combines TRBV19 with TRBJ1-1; tentatively, D is TRBD1 (6 bases). V was pared by 3 bases and J by 4 bases, with 12 bases between. Germline CDR1 LNHDA, CDR2 SQIVND (reference sequence). This CDR3 region has 14 residues.

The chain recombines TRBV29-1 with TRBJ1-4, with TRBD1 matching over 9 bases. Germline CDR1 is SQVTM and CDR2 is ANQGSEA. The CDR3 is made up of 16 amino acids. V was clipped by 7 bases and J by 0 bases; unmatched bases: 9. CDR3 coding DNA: TGCAGCGGACGGGACAGGGTATTATCAACTAATGAAAAACTGTTTTTT. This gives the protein CSGRDRVLSTNEKLFF.

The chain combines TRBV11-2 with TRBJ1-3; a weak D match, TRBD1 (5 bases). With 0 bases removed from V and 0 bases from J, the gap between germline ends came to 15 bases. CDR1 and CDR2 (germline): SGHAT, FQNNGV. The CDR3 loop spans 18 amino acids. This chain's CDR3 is CASSLEISGFLSGNTIYF. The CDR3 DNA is TGTGCCAGCAGCTTAGAAATCTCAGGGTTTCTCTCTGGAAACACCATATATTTT.

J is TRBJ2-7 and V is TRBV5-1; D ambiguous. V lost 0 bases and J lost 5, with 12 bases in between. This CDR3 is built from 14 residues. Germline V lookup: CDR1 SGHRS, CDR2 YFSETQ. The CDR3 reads CASSLGQWSDEQYF. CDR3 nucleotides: TGCGCCAGCAGCTTGGGCCAGTGGAGCGACGAGCAGTACTTC.

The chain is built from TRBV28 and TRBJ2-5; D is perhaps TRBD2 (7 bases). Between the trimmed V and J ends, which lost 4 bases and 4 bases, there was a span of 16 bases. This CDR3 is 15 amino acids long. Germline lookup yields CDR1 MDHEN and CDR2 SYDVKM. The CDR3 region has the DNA TGTGCCAGCAGTTCCCCTGGGGGGGGCCGAGAGACCCAGTACTTC. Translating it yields CASSSPGGGRETQYF.

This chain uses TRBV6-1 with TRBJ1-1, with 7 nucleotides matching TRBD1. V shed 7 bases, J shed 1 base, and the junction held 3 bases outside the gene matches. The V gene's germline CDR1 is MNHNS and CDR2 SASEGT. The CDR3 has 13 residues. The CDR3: CASKEGANTEAFF. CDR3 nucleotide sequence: TGTGCCAGCAAAGAGGGGGCGAACACTGAAGCTTTCTTT.

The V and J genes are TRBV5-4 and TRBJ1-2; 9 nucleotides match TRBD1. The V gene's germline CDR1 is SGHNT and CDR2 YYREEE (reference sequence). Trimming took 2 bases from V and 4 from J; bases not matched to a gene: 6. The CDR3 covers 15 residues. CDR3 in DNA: TGTGCCAGCAGCTTACAGGGGGCCCAAGTCTATGGCTACACCTTC. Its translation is CASSLQGAQVYGYTF.

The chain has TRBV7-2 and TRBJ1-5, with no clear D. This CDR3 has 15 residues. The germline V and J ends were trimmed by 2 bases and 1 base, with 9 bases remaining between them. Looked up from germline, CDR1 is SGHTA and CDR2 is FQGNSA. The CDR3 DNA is TGTGCCAGCAGCTTACTAAGAGGGAGCAATCAGCCCCAGCATTTT. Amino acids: CASSLLRGSNQPQHF.

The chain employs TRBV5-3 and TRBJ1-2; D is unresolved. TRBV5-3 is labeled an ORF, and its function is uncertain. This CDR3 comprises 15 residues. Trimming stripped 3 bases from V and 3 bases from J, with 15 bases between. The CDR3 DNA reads TGTGCCAGAAGCTACGGCCCCAGTGCGGACTATGGCTACACCTTC. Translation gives CARSYGPSADYGYTF.

In DNA, the CDR3 is TGTGCCATCAGTGAGGTAAACGAGCAGTACTTC. Translation: CAISEVNEQYF. The V call is TRBV10-3, the J call TRBJ2-7, with D unresolved. Germline CDR1 and CDR2: ENHRY and SYGVKD. Trimming left V 2 bases short and J 5 bases short, with 4 bases between. CDR3 size: 11 residues.

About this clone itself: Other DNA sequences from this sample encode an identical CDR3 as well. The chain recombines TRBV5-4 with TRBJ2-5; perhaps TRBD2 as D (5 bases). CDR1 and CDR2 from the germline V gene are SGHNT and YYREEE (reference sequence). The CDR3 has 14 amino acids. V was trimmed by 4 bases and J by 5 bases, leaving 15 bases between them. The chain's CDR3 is CASSPGGRGETQYF. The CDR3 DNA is TGTGCCAGCAGCCCCGGAGGCAGAGGGGAGACCCAGTACTTC.

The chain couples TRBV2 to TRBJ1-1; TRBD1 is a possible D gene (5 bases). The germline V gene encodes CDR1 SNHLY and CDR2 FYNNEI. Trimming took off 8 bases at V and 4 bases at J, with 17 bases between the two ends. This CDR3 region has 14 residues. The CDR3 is CASAPLRGSTEAFF. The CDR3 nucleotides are TGTGCCAGCGCCCCCCTCCGGGGGTCCACTGAAGCTTTCTTT.

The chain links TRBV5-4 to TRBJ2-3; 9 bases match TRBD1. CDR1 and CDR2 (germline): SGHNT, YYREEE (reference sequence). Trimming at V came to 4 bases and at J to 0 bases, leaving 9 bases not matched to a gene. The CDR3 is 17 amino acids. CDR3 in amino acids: CASSQKAGTGSTDTQYF. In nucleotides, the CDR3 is TGTGCCAGCAGCCAGAAAGCCGGGACAGGGAGCACAGATACGCAGTATTTT.

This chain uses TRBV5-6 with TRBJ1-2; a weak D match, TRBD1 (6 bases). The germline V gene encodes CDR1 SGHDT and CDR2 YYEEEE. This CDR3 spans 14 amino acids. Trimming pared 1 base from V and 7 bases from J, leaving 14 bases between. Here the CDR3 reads CASSLTGTRSGYTF. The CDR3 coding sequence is TGTGCCAGCAGCTTGACAGGGACCCGCTCTGGCTACACCTTC.

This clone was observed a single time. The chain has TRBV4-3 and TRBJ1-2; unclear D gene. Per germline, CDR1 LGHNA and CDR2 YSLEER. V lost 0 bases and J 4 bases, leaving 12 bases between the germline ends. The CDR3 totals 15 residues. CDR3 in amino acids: CASSQDTTSLYGYTF. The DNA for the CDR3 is TGCGCCAGCAGCCAAGACACGACATCCCTCTATGGCTACACCTTC.

Written as DNA, the CDR3 is TGCGCCAGCAGCCAAGATCTACAGCTCTACACCTTC. This sequence encodes CASSQDLQLYTF. The chain carries TRBV4-3 and TRBJ1-2; D is undetermined. CDR1 is LGHNA and CDR2 is YSLEER in the germline V gene. V was clipped by 0 bases and J by 10 bases, with 9 bases between them. This CDR3 spans 12 amino acids.

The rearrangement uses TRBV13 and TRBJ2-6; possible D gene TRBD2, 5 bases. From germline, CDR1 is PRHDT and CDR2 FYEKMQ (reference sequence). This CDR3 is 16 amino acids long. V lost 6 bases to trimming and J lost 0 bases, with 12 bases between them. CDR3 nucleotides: TGTGCCAGCAGTAGGAGCGGATTCTCTGGGGCCAACGTCCTGACTTTC. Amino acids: CASSRSGFSGANVLTF. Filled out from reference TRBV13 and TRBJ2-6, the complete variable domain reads AAGVIQSPRHLIKEKRETATLKCYPIPRHDTVYWYQQGPGQDPQFLISFYEKMQSDKGSIPDRFSAQQFSDYHSELNMSSLELGDSALYFCASSRSGFSGANVLTFGAGSRLTVL.

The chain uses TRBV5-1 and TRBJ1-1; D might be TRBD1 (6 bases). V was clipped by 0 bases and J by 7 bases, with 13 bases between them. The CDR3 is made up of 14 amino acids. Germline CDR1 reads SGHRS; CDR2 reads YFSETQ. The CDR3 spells CASSLGEARGEAFF. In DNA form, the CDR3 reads TGCGCCAGCAGCTTGGGGGAAGCCAGGGGTGAAGCTTTCTTT.

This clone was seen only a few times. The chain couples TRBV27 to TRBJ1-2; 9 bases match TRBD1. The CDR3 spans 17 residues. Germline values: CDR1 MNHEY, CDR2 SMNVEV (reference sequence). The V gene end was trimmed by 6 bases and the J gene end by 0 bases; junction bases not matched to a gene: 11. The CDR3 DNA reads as TGTGCCAGCAGCCTTTCCCCGACAGGGGGTTCTAACTATGGCTACACCTTC. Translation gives CASSLSPTGGSNYGYTF.

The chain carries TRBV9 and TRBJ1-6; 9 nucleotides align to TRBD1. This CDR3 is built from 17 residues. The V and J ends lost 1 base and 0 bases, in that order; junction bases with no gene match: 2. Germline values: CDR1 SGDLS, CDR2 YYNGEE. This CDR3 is CASSVSTGGSYNSPLHF. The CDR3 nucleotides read TGTGCCAGCAGCGTATCGACAGGGGGCTCCTATAATTCACCCCTCCACTTT.

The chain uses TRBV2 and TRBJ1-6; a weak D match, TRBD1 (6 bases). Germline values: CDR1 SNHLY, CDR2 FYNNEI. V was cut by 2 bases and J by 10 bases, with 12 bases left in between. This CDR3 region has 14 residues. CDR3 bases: TGTGCCAGCAGTGAATGGGGGGGGCCCTCACCCCTCCACTTT. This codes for CASSEWGGPSPLHF.

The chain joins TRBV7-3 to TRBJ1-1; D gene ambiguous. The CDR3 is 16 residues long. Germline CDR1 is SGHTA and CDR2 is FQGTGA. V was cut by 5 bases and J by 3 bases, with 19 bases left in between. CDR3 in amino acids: CASSPLAGAGHTEAFF. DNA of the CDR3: TGTGCCAGCAGCCCGCTCGCGGGAGCAGGCCACACTGAAGCTTTCTTT.

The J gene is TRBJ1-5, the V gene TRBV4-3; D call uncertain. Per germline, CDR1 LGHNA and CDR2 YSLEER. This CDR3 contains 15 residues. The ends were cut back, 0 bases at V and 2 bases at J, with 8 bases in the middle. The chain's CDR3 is CASSQDEARNQPQHF. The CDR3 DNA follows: TGCGCCAGCAGCCAAGATGAAGCGCGCAATCAGCCCCAGCATTTT.

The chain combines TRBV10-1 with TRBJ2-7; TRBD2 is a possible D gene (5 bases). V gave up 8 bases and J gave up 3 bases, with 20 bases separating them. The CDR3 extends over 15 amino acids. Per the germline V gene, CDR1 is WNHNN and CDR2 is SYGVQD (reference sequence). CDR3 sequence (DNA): TGCGCCAGCCGTCCGGGAATACCTATTCGCTACGAGCAGTACTTC. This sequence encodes CASRPGIPIRYEQYF.

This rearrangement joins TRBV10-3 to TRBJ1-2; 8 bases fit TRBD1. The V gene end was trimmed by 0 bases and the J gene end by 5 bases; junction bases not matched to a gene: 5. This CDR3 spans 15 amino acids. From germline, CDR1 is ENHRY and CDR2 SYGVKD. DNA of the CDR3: TGTGCCATCAGTGAGTCTACAGGGGGAAATTATGGCTACACCTTC. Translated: CAISESTGGNYGYTF.

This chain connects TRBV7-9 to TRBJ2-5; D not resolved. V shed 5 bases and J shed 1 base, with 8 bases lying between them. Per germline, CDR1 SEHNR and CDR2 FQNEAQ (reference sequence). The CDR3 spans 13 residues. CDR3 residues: CASSRWPQETQYF. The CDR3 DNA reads TGTGCCAGCAGCCGCTGGCCCCAAGAGACCCAGTACTTC.

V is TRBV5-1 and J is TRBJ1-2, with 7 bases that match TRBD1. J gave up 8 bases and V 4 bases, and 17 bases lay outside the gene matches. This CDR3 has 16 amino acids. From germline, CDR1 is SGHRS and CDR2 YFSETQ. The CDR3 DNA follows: TGCGCCAGCAGCCCCCTTAGGGGACAGCCGGAGTTCGGCTACACCTTC. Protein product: CASSPLRGQPEFGYTF.

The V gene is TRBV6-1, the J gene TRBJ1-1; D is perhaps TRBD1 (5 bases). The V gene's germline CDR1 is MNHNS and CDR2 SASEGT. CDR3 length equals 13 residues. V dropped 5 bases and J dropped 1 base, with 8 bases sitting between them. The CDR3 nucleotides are TGTGCCAGCAGTAACCAGGGGAACACTGAAGCTTTCTTT. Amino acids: CASSNQGNTEAFF.

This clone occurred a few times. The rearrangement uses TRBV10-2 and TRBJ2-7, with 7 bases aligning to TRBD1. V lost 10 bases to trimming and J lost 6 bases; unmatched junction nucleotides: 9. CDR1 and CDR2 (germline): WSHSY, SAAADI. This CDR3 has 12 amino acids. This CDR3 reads CATHRGSGEQYF. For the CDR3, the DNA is TGCGCCACCCACAGGGGTTCGGGCGAGCAGTACTTC.

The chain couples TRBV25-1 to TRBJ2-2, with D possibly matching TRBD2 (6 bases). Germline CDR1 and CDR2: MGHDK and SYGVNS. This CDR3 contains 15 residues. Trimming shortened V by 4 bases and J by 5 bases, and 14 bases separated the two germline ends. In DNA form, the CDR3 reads TGTGCCAGCAGTGCGGAGGGCCTCAGGACCGGGGAGCTGTTTTTT. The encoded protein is CASSAEGLRTGELFF. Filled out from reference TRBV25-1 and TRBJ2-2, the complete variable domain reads EADIYQTPRYLVIGTGKKITLECSQTMGHDKMYWYQQDPGMELHLIHYSYGVNSTEKGDLSSESTVSRIRTEHFPLTLESARPSHTSQYLCASSAEGLRTGELFFGEGSRLTVL.